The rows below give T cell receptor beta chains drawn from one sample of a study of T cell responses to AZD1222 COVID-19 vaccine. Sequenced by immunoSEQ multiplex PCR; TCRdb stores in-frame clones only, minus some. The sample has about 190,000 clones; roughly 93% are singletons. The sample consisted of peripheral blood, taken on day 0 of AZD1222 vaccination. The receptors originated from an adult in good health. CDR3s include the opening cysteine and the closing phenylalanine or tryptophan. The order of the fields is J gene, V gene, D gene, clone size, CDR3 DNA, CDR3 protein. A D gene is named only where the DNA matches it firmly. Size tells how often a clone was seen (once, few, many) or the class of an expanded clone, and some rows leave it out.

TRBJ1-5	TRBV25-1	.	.	TGTGCCAGCAGTGAGTTAGGGATAGGCCAGCCCCAGCATTTT	CASSELGIGQPQHF
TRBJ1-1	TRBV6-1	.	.	TGTGCCAGCAGTGACCAAGGACGGAACACTGAAGCTTTCTTT	CASSDQGRNTEAFF
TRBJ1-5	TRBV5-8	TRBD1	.	TGTGCCAGCAGCTTGGGTGACAGGGTGTCCCACGATCAGCCCCAGCATTTT	CASSLGDRVSHDQPQHF
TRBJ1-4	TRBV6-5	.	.	TGTGCCAGCAGTATGTATGAAAAACTGTTTTTT	CASSMYEKLFF
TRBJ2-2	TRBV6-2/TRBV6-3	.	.	TGTGCCAGCAGTTACTCGCTGGGGGGCGGTACCGGGGAGCTGTTTTTT	CASSYSLGGGTGELFF
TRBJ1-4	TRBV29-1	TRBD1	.	TGCAGCGTTGGGAGAGGGACAGCTAATGAAAAACTGTTTTTT	CSVGRGTANEKLFF
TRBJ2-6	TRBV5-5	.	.	TGTGCCAGCAGCTCGGTACAGGGAGATTGGGGGGCCAACGTCCTGACTTTC	CASSSVQGDWGANVLTF
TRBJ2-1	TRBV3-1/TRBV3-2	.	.	TGTGCCAGCACCCCCAGCGCGTCTAGCTCCTACAATGAGCAGTTCTTC	CASTPSASSSYNEQFF
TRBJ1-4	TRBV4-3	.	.	TGCGCCAGCAGCCAAGATGTCTCTGTTAATGAAAAACTGTTTTTT	CASSQDVSVNEKLFF
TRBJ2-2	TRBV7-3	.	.	TGTGCCAGCAGCTTAATGAGGAACACCGGGGAGCTGTTTTTT	CASSLMRNTGELFF
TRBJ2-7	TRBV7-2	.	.	TGTGCCAGCAGCTTTGCTAGCGCAGCCTACGAGCAGTACTTC	CASSFASAAYEQYF
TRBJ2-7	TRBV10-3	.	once	TGTGCCATCGGAACTCCGGGCGACGAGCAGTACTTC	CAIGTPGDEQYF
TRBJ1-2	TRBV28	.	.	TGTGCCACCCAGACCCACTATGGCTACACCTTC	CATQTHYGYTF
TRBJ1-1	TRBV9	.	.	TGTGCCAGCAGCGTAGAGGGAGAGAACACTGAAGCTTTCTTT	CASSVEGENTEAFF
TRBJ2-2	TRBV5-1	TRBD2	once	TGCGCCAGCAGCAAATTAGGACTAGCGGGAGATGTCGGGGAGCTGTTTTTT	CASSKLGLAGDVGELFF
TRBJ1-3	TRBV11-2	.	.	TGTGCCAGCAGCTCCCGGTCCCTCTCTGGAAACACCATATATTTT	CASSSRSLSGNTIYF
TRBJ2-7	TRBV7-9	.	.	TGTGCCAGCAGCTGGGACTCAGCCTACGAGCAGTACTTC	CASSWDSAYEQYF
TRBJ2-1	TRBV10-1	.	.	TGCGCCAGCAGTGAGTCGTATGGGGGGCACTACAATGAGCAGTTCTTC	CASSESYGGHYNEQFF
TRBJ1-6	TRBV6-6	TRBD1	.	TGTGCCAGCACCGACTTACAGGGGCCGGGGGGATCACCCCTCCACTTT	CASTDLQGPGGSPLHF
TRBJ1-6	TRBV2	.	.	TGTGCCAGCAGAGGAGGCCCGTACTCCCTGAATTCACCCCTCCACTTT	CASRGGPYSLNSPLHF
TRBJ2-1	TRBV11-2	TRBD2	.	TGTGCCAGCAGCATGACTAGCGGGAGCAACGATTACAATGAGCAGTTCTTC	CASSMTSGSNDYNEQFF
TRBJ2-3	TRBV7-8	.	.	TGTGCCAGCAGCCCCCGTATTGGTGGGACAGATACGCAGTATTTT	CASSPRIGGTDTQYF
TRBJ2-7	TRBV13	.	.	TGTGCCAGCAGCTCCTCTCGGGGCAGCGGAGTAGAGTGGCCTCACTACGAGCAGTACTTC	CASSSSRGSGVEWPHYEQYF
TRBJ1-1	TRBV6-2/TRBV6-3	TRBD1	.	TGTGCCAGCAGTTACTCACACAGGGGAGAAGCTTTCTTT	CASSYSHRGEAFF
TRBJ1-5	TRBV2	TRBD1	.	TGTGCCAGCAGCCCGCGGACAGGGGGCAATCAGCCCCAGCATTTT	CASSPRTGGNQPQHF
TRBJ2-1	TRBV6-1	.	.	TGTGCCAGCAGTGAAGTCGGGCAGTTCTTC	CASSEVGQFF
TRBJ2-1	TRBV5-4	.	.	TGTGCCAGCAGCTTGGCTTTAAGCTCCTACAATGAGCAGTTCTTC	CASSLALSSYNEQFF
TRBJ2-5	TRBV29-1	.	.	TGCAGCGTGGGAGAGGGGCTTGAGACCCAGTACTTC	CSVGEGLETQYF
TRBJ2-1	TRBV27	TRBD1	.	TGTGCCAGCAGTTTAGGGGGACAGGGCCGCTACAATGAGCAGTTCTTC	CASSLGGQGRYNEQFF
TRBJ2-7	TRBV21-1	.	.	TGTGCCAGCAGCAACGGCGACCTCCAACCCTACGAGCAGTACTTC	CASSNGDLQPYEQYF
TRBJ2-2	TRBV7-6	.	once	TGTGCCAGCAGACGATCCCCGAACACCGGGGAGCTGTTTTTT	CASRRSPNTGELFF
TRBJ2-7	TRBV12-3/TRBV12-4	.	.	TGTGCCAGCAGTTTAATCGGCTACGAGCAGTACTTC	CASSLIGYEQYF
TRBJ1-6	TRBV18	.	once	TGTGCCAGCTCACCACGGGGGAGTCCTAGTAATTCACCCCTCCACTTT	CASSPRGSPSNSPLHF
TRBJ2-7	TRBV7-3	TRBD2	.	TGTGCCAGCAGCTTAGCGGGAGAACAGGCCGAGCAGTACTTC	CASSLAGEQAEQYF